The present T cell receptor beta chain was sequenced within a study of blood T cell repertoires in COVID-19. The overall study: Sources were T cells, B-cell-depleted T cells, or PBMCs; the material itself was cDNA or gDNA.

TCRdb's copy holds only in-frame clones and misses some; the assay was immunoSEQ multiplex PCR. The sample holds about 310,000 clones; 75% to 90% are singletons and the top ten take about 5%. The germline V gene encodes CDR1 SGDLS and CDR2 YYNGEE. This CDR3 spans 14 amino acids. The ends lost 0 bases at V and 8 bases at J; junction bases unmatched: 5. This clone has just a few counts. J is TRBJ2-1 and V is TRBV9; 7 bases map to TRBD1. Sequenced: PBMCs or T cells enriched from blood (not recorded which). The sequence derives from a man aged 55 to 70 who had recovered from COVID-19. The CDR3 sequence: CASSVVGGNDEQFF. The DNA of the CDR3 is TGTGCCAGCAGCGTAGTAGGGGGCAACGATGAGCAGTTCTTC.